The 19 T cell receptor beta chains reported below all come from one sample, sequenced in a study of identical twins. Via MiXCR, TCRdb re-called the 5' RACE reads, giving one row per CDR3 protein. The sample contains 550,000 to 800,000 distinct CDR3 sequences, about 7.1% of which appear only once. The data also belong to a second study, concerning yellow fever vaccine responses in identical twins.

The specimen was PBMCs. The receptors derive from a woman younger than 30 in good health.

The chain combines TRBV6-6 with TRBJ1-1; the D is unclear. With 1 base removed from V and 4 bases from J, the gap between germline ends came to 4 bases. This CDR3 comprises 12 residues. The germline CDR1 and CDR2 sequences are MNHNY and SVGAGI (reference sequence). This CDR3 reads CASSYYTTEAFF. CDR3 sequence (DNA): TGTGCCAGCAGTTACTATACCACTGAAGCTTTCTTT.

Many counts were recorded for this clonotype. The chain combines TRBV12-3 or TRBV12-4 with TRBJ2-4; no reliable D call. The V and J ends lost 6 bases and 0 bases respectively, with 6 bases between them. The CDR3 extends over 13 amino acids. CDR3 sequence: CASRQGAKNIQYF. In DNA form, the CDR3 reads TGTGCCAGCAGGCAAGGAGCCAAAAACATTCAGTACTTC.

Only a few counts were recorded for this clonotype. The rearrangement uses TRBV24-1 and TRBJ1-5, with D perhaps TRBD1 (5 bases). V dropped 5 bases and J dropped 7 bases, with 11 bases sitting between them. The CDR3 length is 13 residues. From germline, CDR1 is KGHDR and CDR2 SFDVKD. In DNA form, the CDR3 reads TGTGCCACCAGTGGGGGGTATCAACAGCCCCAGCATTTT. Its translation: CATSGGYQQPQHF.

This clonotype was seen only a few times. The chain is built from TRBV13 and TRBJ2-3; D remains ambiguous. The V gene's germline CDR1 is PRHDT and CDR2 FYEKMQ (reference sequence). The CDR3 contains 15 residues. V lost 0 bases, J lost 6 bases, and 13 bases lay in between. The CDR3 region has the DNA TGTGCCAGCAGCTTAGGCCAGAAGGGCCAGGATACGCAGTATTTT. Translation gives CASSLGQKGQDTQYF.

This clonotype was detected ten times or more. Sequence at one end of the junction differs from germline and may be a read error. For the CDR3, the DNA is TGTGCCAGCAGCTTGGATAGTACCTACAATGAGCAGTTCTTC. Residues: CASSLDSTYNEQFF. The V call is TRBV5-1, the J call TRBJ2-1; D uncertain. The CDR3 spans 14 residues. Germline V lookup: CDR1 SGHRS, CDR2 YFSETQ.

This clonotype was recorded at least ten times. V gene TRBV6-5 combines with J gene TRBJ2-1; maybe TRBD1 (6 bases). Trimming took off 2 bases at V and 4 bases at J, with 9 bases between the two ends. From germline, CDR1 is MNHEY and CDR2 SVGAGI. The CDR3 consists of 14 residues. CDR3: CASSYGGRYNEQFF. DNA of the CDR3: TGTGCCAGCAGTTACGGGGGCAGATACAATGAGCAGTTCTTC.

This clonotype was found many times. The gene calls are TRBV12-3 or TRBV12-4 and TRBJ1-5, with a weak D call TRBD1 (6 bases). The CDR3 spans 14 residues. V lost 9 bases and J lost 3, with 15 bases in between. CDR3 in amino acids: CASNQGSTNQPQHF. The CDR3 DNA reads TGTGCCAGTAACCAGGGGAGCACCAATCAGCCCCAGCATTTT.

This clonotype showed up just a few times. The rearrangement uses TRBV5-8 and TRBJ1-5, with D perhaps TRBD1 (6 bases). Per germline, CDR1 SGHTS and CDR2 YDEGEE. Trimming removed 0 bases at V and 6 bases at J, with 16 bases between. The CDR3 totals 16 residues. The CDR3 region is CASSLGTGRVVQPQHF. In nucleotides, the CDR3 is TGTGCCAGCAGCTTGGGAACAGGGAGGGTGGTTCAGCCCCAGCATTTT. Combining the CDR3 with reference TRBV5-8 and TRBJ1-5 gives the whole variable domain EAGVTQSPTHLIKTRGQQATLRCSPISGHTSVYWYQQALGLGLQFLLWYDEGEERNRGNFPPRFSGRQFPNYSSELNVNALELEDSALYLCASSLGTGRVVQPQHFGDGTRLSIL.

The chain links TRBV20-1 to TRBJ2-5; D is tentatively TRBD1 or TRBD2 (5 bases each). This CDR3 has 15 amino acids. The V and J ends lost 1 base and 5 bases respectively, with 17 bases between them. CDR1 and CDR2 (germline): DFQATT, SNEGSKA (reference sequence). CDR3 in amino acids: CSARGPLGDSETQYF. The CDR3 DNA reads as TGCAGTGCTAGAGGGCCACTGGGGGATTCGGAGACCCAGTACTTC.

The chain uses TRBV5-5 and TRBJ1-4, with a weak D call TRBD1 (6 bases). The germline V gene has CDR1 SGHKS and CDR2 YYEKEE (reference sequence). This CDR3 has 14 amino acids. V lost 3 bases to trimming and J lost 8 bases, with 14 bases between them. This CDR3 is CASSSPGVREKLFF. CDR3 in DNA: TGTGCCAGCAGCTCACCAGGGGTTCGCGAAAAACTGTTTTTT.

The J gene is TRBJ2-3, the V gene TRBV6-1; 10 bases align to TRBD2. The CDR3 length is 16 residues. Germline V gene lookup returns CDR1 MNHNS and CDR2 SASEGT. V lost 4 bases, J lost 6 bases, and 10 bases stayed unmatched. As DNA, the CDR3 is TGTGCCAGCAGTGCGCAGCGGGGGGGCCAGGGGGATACGCAGTATTTT. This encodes CASSAQRGGQGDTQYF.

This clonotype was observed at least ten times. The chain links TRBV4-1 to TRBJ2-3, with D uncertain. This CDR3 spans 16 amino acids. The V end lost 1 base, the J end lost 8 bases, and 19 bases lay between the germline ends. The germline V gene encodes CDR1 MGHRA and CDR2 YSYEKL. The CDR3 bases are TGCGCCAGCAGCCAAGTAAGGCCCCCGGCCAGGTCTACGCAGTATTTT. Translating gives CASSQVRPPARSTQYF.

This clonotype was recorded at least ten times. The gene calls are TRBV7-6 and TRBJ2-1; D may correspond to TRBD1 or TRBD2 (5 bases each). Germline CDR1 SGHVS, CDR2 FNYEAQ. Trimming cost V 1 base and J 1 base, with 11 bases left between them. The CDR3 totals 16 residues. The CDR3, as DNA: TGTGCCAGCAGCTTAGATGAGGGGCCTTCCTACAATGAGCAGTTCTTC. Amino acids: CASSLDEGPSYNEQFF.

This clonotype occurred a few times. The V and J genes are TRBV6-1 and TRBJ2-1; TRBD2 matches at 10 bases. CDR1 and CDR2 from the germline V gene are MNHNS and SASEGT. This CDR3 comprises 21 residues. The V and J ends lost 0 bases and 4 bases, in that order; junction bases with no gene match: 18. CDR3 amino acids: CASSEAGSLAGALWVYNEQFF. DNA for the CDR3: TGTGCCAGCAGTGAAGCGGGCAGCCTAGCGGGAGCCCTATGGGTTTACAATGAGCAGTTCTTC.

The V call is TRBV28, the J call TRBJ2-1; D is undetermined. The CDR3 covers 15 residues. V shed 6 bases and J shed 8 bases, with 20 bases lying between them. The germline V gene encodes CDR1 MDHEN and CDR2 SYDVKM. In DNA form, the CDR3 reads TGTGCCAGCAGCCCTTATTTTTCCGGAAGTTATGAGCAGTTCTTC. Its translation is CASSPYFSGSYEQFF.

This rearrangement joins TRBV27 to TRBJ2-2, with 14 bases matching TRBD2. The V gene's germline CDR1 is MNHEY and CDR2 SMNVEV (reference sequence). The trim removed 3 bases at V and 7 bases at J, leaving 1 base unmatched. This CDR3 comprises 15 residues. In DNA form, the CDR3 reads TGTGCCAGCAGTTTGACTAGCGGGAGGGGCGGGGAGCTGTTTTTT. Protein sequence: CASSLTSGRGGELFF.

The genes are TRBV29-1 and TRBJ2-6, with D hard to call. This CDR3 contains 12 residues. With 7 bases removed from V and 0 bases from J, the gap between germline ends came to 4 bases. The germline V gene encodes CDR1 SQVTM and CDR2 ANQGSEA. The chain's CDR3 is CSANSGANVLTF. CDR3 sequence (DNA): TGCAGCGCCAACTCTGGGGCCAACGTCCTGACTTTC.

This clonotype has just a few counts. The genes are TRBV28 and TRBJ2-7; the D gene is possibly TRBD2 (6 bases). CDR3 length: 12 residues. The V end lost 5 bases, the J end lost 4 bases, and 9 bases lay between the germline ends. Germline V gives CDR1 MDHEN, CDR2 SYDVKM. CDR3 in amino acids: CASSTRGYEQYV. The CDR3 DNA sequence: TGTGCCAGCAGTACCCGGGGGTACGAGCAGTACGTC.

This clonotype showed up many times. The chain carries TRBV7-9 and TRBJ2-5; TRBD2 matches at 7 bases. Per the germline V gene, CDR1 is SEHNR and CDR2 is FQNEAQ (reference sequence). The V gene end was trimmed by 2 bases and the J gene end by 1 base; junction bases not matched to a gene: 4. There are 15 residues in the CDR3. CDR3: CASSLPGGRQETQYF. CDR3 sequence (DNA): TGTGCCAGCAGCTTACCGGGAGGCCGCCAAGAGACCCAGTACTTC.